Shown below are 20 T cell receptor beta chains from a single sample sequenced in a study of T cell responses to AZD1222 COVID-19 vaccine. The repertoire was sequenced with immunoSEQ multiplex PCR; TCRdb's copy has only in-frame clones and lacks some. This sample yields about 140,000 clones, of which roughly nine tenths are seen a single time; around 1.6% belongs to the top ten. The sample consisted of peripheral blood, taken on day 0 of AZD1222 vaccination. These receptors were obtained from an adult in good health.

In its sample, this clone was seen once. The chain has TRBV9 and TRBJ1-4; 11 nucleotides line up with TRBD1. The CDR3 contains 18 residues. Germline-derived CDR1 and CDR2 are SGDLS and YYNGEE. Trimming removed 0 bases from V and 4 bases from J; junction bases left unmatched: 8. The CDR3: CASSVGAGQGGFNEKLFF. As DNA, the CDR3 is TGTGCCAGCAGCGTAGGAGCGGGACAGGGGGGCTTTAATGAAAAACTGTTTTTT.

V gene TRBV27 combines with J gene TRBJ1-2; no firm D call. CDR1 is MNHEY, CDR2 SMNVEV, per germline (reference sequence). This CDR3 has 13 residues. Trimming stripped 3 bases from V and 10 bases from J, with 15 bases between. The CDR3 protein is CASSFTNRRDYTF. The CDR3 DNA reads as TGTGCCAGCAGTTTCACCAACAGAAGGGACTACACCTTC.

This clone was recorded only once. The same CDR3 arises from other DNA sequences in this sample as well. This sequence joins TRBV5-1 and TRBJ1-5; D unclear. The V end was cut by 1 base, the J end by 2 bases, with 7 bases between. The CDR3 extends over 14 amino acids. CDR1 and CDR2 (germline): SGHRS, YFSETQ. The CDR3 DNA reads TGCGCCAGCAGCTTGTCCGGGGGCAATCAGCCCCAGCATTTT. Translation gives CASSLSGGNQPQHF.

J is TRBJ2-7 and V is TRBV11-2; the match to TRBD2 covers 11 bases. This CDR3 region has 15 residues. The V and J ends lost 5 bases and 2 bases, in that order; junction bases with no gene match: 5. Looked up from germline, CDR1 is SGHAT and CDR2 is FQNNGV. The CDR3 region has the DNA TGTGCCAGCAGCCGAAGTAGCGGGGGGGCCTACGAGCAGTACTTC. Protein sequence: CASSRSSGGAYEQYF.

The chain combines TRBV5-1 with TRBJ1-4; the D is unclear. V was pared by 1 base and J by 0 bases, with 4 bases between. The length of the CDR3 is 14 residues. The germline CDR1 and CDR2 sequences are SGHRS and YFSETQ. The CDR3 loop is CASSLTTTNEKLFF. As DNA, the CDR3 is TGCGCCAGCAGCTTGACCACAACTAATGAAAAACTGTTTTTT.

CDR3 DNA: TGTGCCAGCAGCCCGGGACAGGCCTATGGCTACACCTTC. This translates into CASSPGQAYGYTF. V and J are TRBV7-3 and TRBJ1-2; 8 bases match TRBD1. Unmatched junction bases numbered 3, after V lost 5 bases and J lost 4 bases. Germline V gene data show CDR1 as SGHTA and CDR2 as FQGTGA. The CDR3 is made up of 13 amino acids.

The CDR3 nucleotides read TGTGCCAGCAGCCAAGCCGGGCACTATCAGCCCCAGCATTTT. Its translation: CASSQAGHYQPQHF. This chain uses TRBV3-1 (or the pseudogene TRBV3-2) with TRBJ1-5; D gene uncertain. There are 14 residues in the CDR3. Trimming removed 1 base at V and 5 bases at J, with 9 bases between. The germline gives CDR1 LGHDT, CDR2 YNNKEL (reference sequence).

This clone is a singleton in its sample. The V call is TRBV9, the J call TRBJ2-3, with a tentative D call TRBD2 (6 bases). The V and J ends lost 0 bases and 4 bases respectively, with 15 bases between them. This CDR3 has 16 residues. Per the germline V gene, CDR1 is SGDLS and CDR2 is YYNGEE. The CDR3 here is CASSVATGDRADTQYF. The CDR3 nucleotides read TGTGCCAGCAGCGTAGCTACGGGAGATCGGGCAGATACGCAGTATTTT.

V gene TRBV25-1 combines with J gene TRBJ2-2; possibly TRBD1 for D (6 bases). The CDR3 consists of 13 residues. Germline assignment: CDR1 MGHDK and CDR2 SYGVNS. Trimming removed 6 bases at V and 4 bases at J, with 9 bases between. As DNA, the CDR3 is TGTGCCAGCAGCGCAGGGGTCACCGGGGAGCTGTTTTTT. Residues: CASSAGVTGELFF.

The chain carries TRBV18 and TRBJ1-1; TRBD1 agrees at 11 bases. Germline CDR1 is KGHSH and CDR2 is LQKENI. Trimming removed 6 bases from V and 5 bases from J; junction bases left unmatched: 11. There are 16 residues in the CDR3. CDR3 DNA sequence: TGTGCCAGCTCCCAGGGCACCGGGACAGGGGGGACTGAAGCTTTCTTT. It specifies CASSQGTGTGGTEAFF.

V is TRBV15 and J is TRBJ1-5, with D uncertain. The germline V and J ends were trimmed by 0 bases and 7 bases, with 16 bases remaining between them. This CDR3 is 16 amino acids long. CDR1 is LNHNV, CDR2 YYDKDF, per germline (reference sequence). CDR3 nucleotide sequence: TGTGCCACCAGCAGAGATGACCTAATCTCCATCCAGCCCCAGCATTTT. This sequence encodes CATSRDDLISIQPQHF.

The chain uses TRBV12-3 or TRBV12-4 and TRBJ2-5; unclear D gene. The CDR3 has 13 amino acids. V gave up 6 bases and J gave up 9 bases, with 17 bases separating them. In DNA, the CDR3 is TGTGCCAGCAGGGGTGACTGGAACTGGGCCCAGTACTTC. Protein product: CASRGDWNWAQYF.

This clone has just one count. V usage is TRBV6-1 and J usage is TRBJ2-3, with TRBD2 matching over 7 bases. The V gene's germline CDR1 is MNHNS and CDR2 SASEGT. The CDR3 runs to 16 residues. Trimming cost V 4 bases and J 2 bases; bases outside gene matches: 9. Written as DNA, the CDR3 is TGTGCCAGCAGTGCACGGGGTAGCGGGCCCACAGATACGCAGTATTTT. This gives the protein CASSARGSGPTDTQYF.

This chain connects TRBV7-8 to TRBJ1-3; D gene ambiguous. The germline V gene encodes CDR1 SGHVS and CDR2 FQNEAQ. Between the trimmed V and J ends, which lost 5 bases and 0 bases, there was a span of 11 bases. The CDR3 has 15 residues. The CDR3 DNA reads TGTGCCAGCAGCCCCACAGCTCTCTCTGGAAACACCATATATTTT. Translating it yields CASSPTALSGNTIYF.

The gene calls are TRBV10-3 and TRBJ1-2; possible D gene TRBD1, 6 bases. Trimming took 2 bases from V and 6 from J, leaving 19 bases between them. Per the germline V gene, CDR1 is ENHRY and CDR2 is SYGVKD. This CDR3 contains 16 residues. The CDR3 region has the DNA TGTGCCATCAGTGAGCCCGCCGAAACAGGGAGTCATGGCTACACCTTC. It specifies CAISEPAETGSHGYTF.

The rearrangement joins TRBV6-5 to TRBJ2-5; D is unclear. V was pared by 6 bases and J by 5 bases, with 16 bases between. Germline V CDR1 and CDR2: MNHEY, SVGAGI. The CDR3 covers 14 residues. The CDR3 sequence is CASSDSLPPETQYF. As DNA, the CDR3 is TGTGCCAGCAGCGACTCTCTTCCCCCTGAGACCCAGTACTTC.

Written as DNA, the CDR3 is TGTGCCAGCAGCGTAGGAGCGGAAGAGACCCAGTACTTC. As protein: CASSVGAEETQYF. V usage is TRBV9 and J usage is TRBJ2-5, with a weak D call TRBD2 (5 bases). Germline CDR1 and CDR2: SGDLS and YYNGEE. V lost 0 bases to trimming and J lost 3 bases, with 6 bases between them. This CDR3 comprises 13 residues.

As regards this clone: This specimen includes other DNA sequences encoding the same CDR3. This sequence joins TRBV9 and TRBJ2-7; 8 nucleotides match TRBD1. CDR1 is SGDLS, CDR2 YYNGEE, per germline. V dropped 3 bases and J dropped 2; count of bases not matched to a gene: 1. This CDR3 has 13 amino acids. As DNA, the CDR3 is TGTGCCAGCAGCGCACAGGGGGCCTACGAGCAGTACTTC. The encoded protein is CASSAQGAYEQYF.

The genes are TRBV7-8 and TRBJ2-6; D unclear. Looked up from germline, CDR1 is SGHVS and CDR2 is FQNEAQ. With 1 base removed from V and 2 bases from J, the gap between germline ends came to 12 bases. CDR3 length equals 17 residues. As DNA, the CDR3 is TGTGCCAGCAGCTTAGACACTTCGGCTCCTGGGGCCAACGTCCTGACTTTC. It encodes CASSLDTSAPGANVLTF. Filled out from reference TRBV7-8 and TRBJ2-6, the complete variable domain reads GAGVSQSPRYKVAKRGQDVALRCDPISGHVSLFWYQQALGQGPEFLTYFQNEAQLDKSGLPSDRFFAERPEGSVSTLKIQRTQQEDSAVYLCASSLDTSAPGANVLTFGAGSRLTVL.

The chain has TRBV5-1 and TRBJ2-7; 7 nucleotides agree with TRBD1. The junction had 10 bases not matched to a gene; V was cut back by 4 bases and J by 3 bases. There are 15 residues in the CDR3. Looked up from germline, CDR1 is SGHRS and CDR2 is YFSETQ. This CDR3 is CASSDRDRSLYEQYF. The CDR3 nucleotides are TGCGCCAGCAGCGACAGGGATCGGTCACTCTACGAGCAGTACTTC.